A selection of T cell receptor beta chains follows, all from one sample in a study of Graves' ophthalmopathy and Graves' hyperthyroidism. TCRdb ran MiXCR on the multiplex PCR reads and lists one entry per CDR3 protein. The sample shows 400,000 to 450,000 distinct CDR3 sequences, under 25% of them seen only once. The specimen sequenced was peripheral blood. The receptors stem from a woman aged 18-30 years with stable Graves' hyperthyroidism. CDR3s include the opening cysteine and the closing phenylalanine or tryptophan. Fields, in order: V gene, D gene, clone size, J gene, CDR3 DNA, CDR3 protein. The D gene is left open where the match is weak. Size tells how often a clone was seen (once, few, many) or the class of an expanded clone, and some rows leave it out.

v_gene: TRBV6-1; d_gene: TRBD1; abundance: many; j_gene: TRBJ2-7; CDR3nt: TGTGCCAGCAGTGCCCAATGGTGGCGGGACAGGGACTCCTACGAGCAGTACTTC; CDR3aa: CASSAQWWRDRDSYEQYF
v_gene: TRBV12-3/TRBV12-4; d_gene: TRBD1; abundance: .; j_gene: TRBJ2-7; CDR3nt: TGTGCCAGCAGGCCCGGACAGGGGGGCGAGCAGTACTTC; CDR3aa: CASRPGQGGEQYF
v_gene: TRBV5-6; d_gene: TRBD2; abundance: many; j_gene: TRBJ2-5; CDR3nt: TGTGCCAGCAGCGTCCCCGGGACTAGCGCCCTGGAGACCCAGTACTTC; CDR3aa: CASSVPGTSALETQYF
v_gene: TRBV6-2/TRBV6-3; d_gene: .; abundance: many; j_gene: TRBJ1-5; CDR3nt: TGTGCCAGCACCCCAGGGGTCAATCAGCCCCAGCATTTT; CDR3aa: CASTPGVNQPQHF
v_gene: TRBV6-1; d_gene: TRBD1; abundance: many; j_gene: TRBJ2-6; CDR3nt: TGTGCCAGTATCTGGACAGGGCGCCTCTCTGGGGCCAACGTCCTGACTTTC; CDR3aa: CASIWTGRLSGANVLTF
v_gene: TRBV28; d_gene: .; abundance: many; j_gene: TRBJ2-5; CDR3nt: TGCGCCAGCAGCTTGGCCGGCAGTCAAGAGACCCAGTACTTC; CDR3aa: CASSLAGSQETQYF
v_gene: TRBV20-1; d_gene: TRBD2; abundance: few; j_gene: TRBJ2-5; CDR3nt: TGCAGTGCTAGACGACTAGCGGGAGTCTCAGAGACCCAGTACTTC; CDR3aa: CSARRLAGVSETQYF
v_gene: TRBV5-1; d_gene: TRBD1; abundance: .; j_gene: TRBJ2-5; CDR3nt: TGCGCCAGCAGTCAGTTTGCAGGGGGCGAGACCCAGTACTTC; CDR3aa: CASSQFAGGETQYF
v_gene: TRBV12-3/TRBV12-4; d_gene: TRBD1; abundance: many; j_gene: TRBJ2-7; CDR3nt: TGTGCCAGCAGTATACAGGGGGCGTACGAGCAGTACTTC; CDR3aa: CASSIQGAYEQYF
v_gene: TRBV6-1; d_gene: .; abundance: many; j_gene: TRBJ2-7; CDR3nt: TGTGCCAGCAGTGAAGGAGTGGGGGACGAGCAGTACTTC; CDR3aa: CASSEGVGDEQYF
v_gene: TRBV30; d_gene: .; abundance: .; j_gene: TRBJ1-1; CDR3nt: TGTGCCTGCATACCGGGACACTACACTGATGCTTTCTTT; CDR3aa: CACIPGHYTDAFF
v_gene: TRBV9; d_gene: .; abundance: few; j_gene: TRBJ2-2; CDR3nt: TGTGCCAGCAGCTCGGGACGGGTCGGGGAGCTGTTTTTT; CDR3aa: CASSSGRVGELFF
v_gene: TRBV7-9; d_gene: TRBD1; abundance: .; j_gene: TRBJ1-3; CDR3nt: TGTGCCAGCAGCTTAGGGAAACAGGGGAACACCATATATTTT; CDR3aa: CASSLGKQGNTIYF
v_gene: TRBV20-1; d_gene: .; abundance: few; j_gene: TRBJ2-7; CDR3nt: TGCAGTGCTCGGACGCGAGCCGCGTACGAGCAGTACTTC; CDR3aa: CSARTRAAYEQYF
v_gene: TRBV19; d_gene: .; abundance: many; j_gene: TRBJ1-5; CDR3nt: TGTGCCAGTAGCCTCGCGGGTTTTAATCAGCCCGATCATTTT; CDR3aa: CASSLAGFNQPDHF
v_gene: TRBV19; d_gene: .; abundance: .; j_gene: TRBJ2-7; CDR3nt: TGTGCCAGTAGGGGACGGAGGGGCGAGCAGTACTTC; CDR3aa: CASRGRRGEQYF
v_gene: TRBV10-3; d_gene: TRBD2; abundance: many; j_gene: TRBJ2-7; CDR3nt: TGTGCCATCAGTGAGGTAGCGGGAAGGGACGAGCAGTACTTC; CDR3aa: CAISEVAGRDEQYF
v_gene: TRBV11-2; d_gene: .; abundance: many; j_gene: TRBJ1-1; CDR3nt: TGTGCCAGCAGCCACTGGACGGGGGGCGCTTTCTTT; CDR3aa: CASSHWTGGAFF
v_gene: TRBV12-3/TRBV12-4; d_gene: .; abundance: .; j_gene: TRBJ1-2; CDR3nt: TGTGCCAGCTCACGGGAGTTGAGTTCTGGTGGCTACACCTTC; CDR3aa: CASSRELSSGGYTF
v_gene: TRBV6-1; d_gene: .; abundance: many; j_gene: TRBJ1-1; CDR3nt: TGTGCCAGCACTGCCGGTACTATGAACACTGAAGCTTTCTTT; CDR3aa: CASTAGTMNTEAFF
v_gene: TRBV2; d_gene: .; abundance: .; j_gene: TRBJ1-5; CDR3nt: TGTGTCACCGCAAGAGATAGCAATCAGCCCCAGCATTTT; CDR3aa: CVTARDSNQPQHF
v_gene: TRBV18; d_gene: .; abundance: few; j_gene: TRBJ1-2; CDR3nt: TGTGCCAGCTCACAGGCGGTCTATGGCTACACCTTC; CDR3aa: CASSQAVYGYTF
v_gene: TRBV6-1; d_gene: TRBD1; abundance: many; j_gene: TRBJ2-5; CDR3nt: TGTGCCAGCAGTGAACGGGGGAGCCGGGACAGGGGACTCCAAGAGACCCAGTACTTC; CDR3aa: CASSERGSRDRGLQETQYF
v_gene: TRBV12-3/TRBV12-4; d_gene: .; abundance: few; j_gene: TRBJ2-7; CDR3nt: TGTGCCAGCAGTTTCGGTACAGGGACTCGGGGTCTCTACGAGCAGTACTTC; CDR3aa: CASSFGTGTRGLYEQYF
v_gene: TRBV27; d_gene: TRBD2; abundance: many; j_gene: TRBJ2-7; CDR3nt: TGTGCCAGCAGAAATTCGGCTAGCGGGGACGAGCAGTACTTC; CDR3aa: CASRNSASGDEQYF
v_gene: TRBV2; d_gene: TRBD2; abundance: many; j_gene: TRBJ2-7; CDR3nt: TGTGCCAGCAGGGAGCCGTGGACTAGCGGTTACGAGCAGTACTTC; CDR3aa: CASREPWTSGYEQYF
v_gene: TRBV7-3; d_gene: .; abundance: many; j_gene: TRBJ1-2; CDR3nt: TGTGCCAGCAGCTTTGGGGGTGGAGTTGGCTACACCTTC; CDR3aa: CASSFGGGVGYTF
v_gene: TRBV6-1; d_gene: TRBD1; abundance: .; j_gene: TRBJ1-5; CDR3nt: TGTGCCAGCAGGAGGGACAGGGTTTTGGATCAGCCCCAGCATTTT; CDR3aa: CASRRDRVLDQPQHF
v_gene: TRBV6-1; d_gene: .; abundance: many; j_gene: TRBJ1-5; CDR3nt: TGTGCCAGCAGTGAACGGGGGCATGGGAATCAGCCCCAGCATTTT; CDR3aa: CASSERGHGNQPQHF
v_gene: TRBV27; d_gene: TRBD2; abundance: many; j_gene: TRBJ2-7; CDR3nt: TGTGCCAGCCGTGCTAGCGGGGGCTACGAGCAGTACTTC; CDR3aa: CASRASGGYEQYF
v_gene: TRBV18; d_gene: TRBD2; abundance: many; j_gene: TRBJ2-7; CDR3nt: TGTGCCAGCACCGCAACTAGCGGAGCCTACGAGCAGTACTTC; CDR3aa: CASTATSGAYEQYF
v_gene: TRBV30; d_gene: .; abundance: many; j_gene: TRBJ2-7; CDR3nt: TGTGCCCTCTCCCCAGGGGTCGGATACGAGCAGTACTTC; CDR3aa: CALSPGVGYEQYF
v_gene: TRBV25-1; d_gene: TRBD1; abundance: many; j_gene: TRBJ2-7; CDR3nt: TGTGCCAGCAGTGAATATGCATCGACAGGGGACGAGCAGTACTTC; CDR3aa: CASSEYASTGDEQYF
v_gene: TRBV27; d_gene: .; abundance: .; j_gene: TRBJ1-1; CDR3nt: TGTGCCAGCAGTTCCTCCGGACGAGGCCCTTTCTTT; CDR3aa: CASSSSGRGPFF
v_gene: TRBV20-1; d_gene: TRBD1; abundance: once; j_gene: TRBJ1-1; CDR3nt: TGCAGTGCTAGAGTGACAGGGGGCACTTGTTTCTTT; CDR3aa: CSARVTGGTCFF
v_gene: TRBV13; d_gene: .; abundance: many; j_gene: TRBJ1-2; CDR3nt: TGTGCCAGCAGCGGGGGGGGTTTCGATATACTTTATGGCTACACCTTC; CDR3aa: CASSGGGFDILYGYTF
v_gene: TRBV7-9; d_gene: .; abundance: many; j_gene: TRBJ1-3; CDR3nt: TGTGCCAGCAGCTTAGGCGGGTTCGTCTCCTCTGGAAACACCATATATTTT; CDR3aa: CASSLGGFVSSGNTIYF
v_gene: TRBV20-1; d_gene: TRBD1; abundance: many; j_gene: TRBJ1-1; CDR3nt: TGCAGTGCTGGGGACAGGGGCAAGAACACTGAAGCTTTCTTT; CDR3aa: CSAGDRGKNTEAFF
v_gene: TRBV5-5; d_gene: .; abundance: many; j_gene: TRBJ1-2; CDR3nt: TGTGCCAGCAGCTTAGACGGGGGGCCAGGGAACTATGGCTACACCTTC; CDR3aa: CASSLDGGPGNYGYTF
v_gene: TRBV12-3/TRBV12-4; d_gene: .; abundance: many; j_gene: TRBJ1-5; CDR3nt: TGTGCCAGCACCACGCCTGGCAATCAGCCCCAGCATTTT; CDR3aa: CASTTPGNQPQHF
v_gene: TRBV24-1; d_gene: .; abundance: few; j_gene: TRBJ1-2; CDR3nt: TGTGCCACCAGTGATTTAAGGGGCTACACCTTC; CDR3aa: CATSDLRGYTF
v_gene: TRBV11-2; d_gene: .; abundance: .; j_gene: TRBJ1-2; CDR3nt: TGTGCCAGCAGCTTAGCACCGGACGGATATGGCTACACCTTC; CDR3aa: CASSLAPDGYGYTF
v_gene: TRBV20-1; d_gene: .; abundance: few; j_gene: TRBJ2-7; CDR3nt: TGCAGTGCCCCCTTGGGAGGCGAGCAGTACTTC; CDR3aa: CSAPLGGEQYF
v_gene: TRBV18; d_gene: .; abundance: .; j_gene: TRBJ1-2; CDR3nt: TGTGCCAGCTCCGGACCCGGCGGCTACACCTTC; CDR3aa: CASSGPGGYTF
v_gene: TRBV18; d_gene: .; abundance: .; j_gene: TRBJ2-7; CDR3nt: TGTGCCAGCTCACCCGAGGGACGGACGCGGAGCGAGCAGTACTTC; CDR3aa: CASSPEGRTRSEQYF
v_gene: TRBV29-1; d_gene: TRBD2; abundance: many; j_gene: TRBJ2-7; CDR3nt: TGCAGCGTCGTCGACAGTGGGGGGAGGGCCTACGAGCAGTACTTC; CDR3aa: CSVVDSGGRAYEQYF
v_gene: TRBV25-1; d_gene: .; abundance: few; j_gene: TRBJ1-2; CDR3nt: TGTGCCAGCAGTGAATTGGGAGGGGATGGCTACACCTTC; CDR3aa: CASSELGGDGYTF
v_gene: TRBV7-3; d_gene: .; abundance: .; j_gene: TRBJ2-5; CDR3nt: TGTGCCAGCAGCTTAACCCGGGAGAGGGGAGAGACCCAGTACTTC; CDR3aa: CASSLTRERGETQYF
v_gene: TRBV11-2; d_gene: .; abundance: many; j_gene: TRBJ2-5; CDR3nt: TGTGCCAGCAGCTTAACAGAGACCCAGTACTTC; CDR3aa: CASSLTETQYF